This entry features one T cell receptor (beta chain) sequence. These data originate in a study of response to subunit inactivated influenza vaccine. MiXCR, run by TCRdb on the RT-PCR reads, gives a single entry per CDR3 protein. The sample yields more than 600,000 distinct CDR3 sequences, approximately 18% seen once. With 5 bases removed from V and 4 bases from J, the gap between germline ends came to 21 bases. Germline CDR1 reads SGHRS; CDR2 reads YFSETQ. The CDR3 totals 16 residues. Sequenced material: PBMCs from blood, taken about 5 days after vaccination. The chain links TRBV5-1 to TRBJ2-5; unclear D gene. The source is a man aged 45-60 years who received an inactivated influenza vaccine. The CDR3 DNA is TGCGCCAGCAGTTCACCTCACCCTCAGGTTACAGAGACCCAGTACTTC. Translated: CASSSPHPQVTETQYF.